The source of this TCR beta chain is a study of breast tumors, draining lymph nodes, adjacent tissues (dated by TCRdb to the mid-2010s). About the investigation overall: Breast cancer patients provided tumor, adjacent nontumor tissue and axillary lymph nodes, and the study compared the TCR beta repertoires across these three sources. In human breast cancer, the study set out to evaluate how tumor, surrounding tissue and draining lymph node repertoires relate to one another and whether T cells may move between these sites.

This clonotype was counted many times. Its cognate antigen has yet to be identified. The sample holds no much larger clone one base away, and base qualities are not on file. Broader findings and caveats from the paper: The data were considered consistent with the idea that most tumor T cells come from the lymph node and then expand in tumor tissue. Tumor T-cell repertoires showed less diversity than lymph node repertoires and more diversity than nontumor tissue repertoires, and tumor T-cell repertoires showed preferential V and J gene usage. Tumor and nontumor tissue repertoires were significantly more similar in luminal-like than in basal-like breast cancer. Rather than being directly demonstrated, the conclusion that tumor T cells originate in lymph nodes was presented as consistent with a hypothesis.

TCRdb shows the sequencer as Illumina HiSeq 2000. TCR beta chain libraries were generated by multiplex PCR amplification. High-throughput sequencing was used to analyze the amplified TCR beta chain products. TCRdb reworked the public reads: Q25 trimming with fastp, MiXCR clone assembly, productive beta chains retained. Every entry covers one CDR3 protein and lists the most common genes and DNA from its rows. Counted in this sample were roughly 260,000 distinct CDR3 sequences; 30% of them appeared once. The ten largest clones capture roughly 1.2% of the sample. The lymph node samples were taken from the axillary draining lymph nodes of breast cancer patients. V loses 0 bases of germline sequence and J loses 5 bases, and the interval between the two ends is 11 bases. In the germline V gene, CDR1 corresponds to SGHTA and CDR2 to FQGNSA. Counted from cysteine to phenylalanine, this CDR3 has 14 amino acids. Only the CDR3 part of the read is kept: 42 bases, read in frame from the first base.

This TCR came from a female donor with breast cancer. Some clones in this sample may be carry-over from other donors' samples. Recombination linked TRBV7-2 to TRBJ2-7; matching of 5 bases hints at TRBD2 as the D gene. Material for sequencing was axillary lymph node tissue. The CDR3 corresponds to CASSLARAAHEQYF. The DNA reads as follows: TGTGCCAGCAGCTTAGCGCGAGCGGCCCACGAGCAGTACTTC.